The rows below give T cell receptor beta chains drawn from one sample of a study of T cell clonotyping in hematopoietic cell transplantation. Generated by immunoSEQ multiplex PCR, the TCRdb table keeps only in-frame clones and is missing some. The table has some 30,000 clones, under 85% seen once; the top ten hold approximately 5.9%. Here the sequenced sample was peripheral blood mononuclear cells, taken before stem cell transplant. The receptor set was obtained from a man between 50 and 59 years old with myelodysplastic syndrome. Some clones in this sample may be carry-over from other donors' samples. The CDR3 runs from the conserved cysteine through the conserved F or W. The order of the fields is J gene, V gene, D gene, CDR3 protein. D genes are given only for firm matches.

J gene: TRBJ2-7; V gene: TRBV28; D gene: NA; CDR3 protein: CASSLGPISYEQYF
J gene: TRBJ2-6; V gene: TRBV9; D gene: NA; CDR3 protein: CASSVAEGANVLTF
J gene: TRBJ1-5; V gene: TRBV6-5; D gene: TRBD1; CDR3 protein: CASSTDRGSQPQHF
J gene: TRBJ1-4; V gene: TRBV29-1; D gene: NA; CDR3 protein: CSVVQGNEKLFF
J gene: TRBJ2-3; V gene: TRBV6-5; D gene: TRBD1; CDR3 protein: CASSRRDRGTDTQYF
J gene: TRBJ1-5; V gene: TRBV19; D gene: TRBD1; CDR3 protein: CASSPGTAALKQHF
J gene: TRBJ2-1; V gene: TRBV6-5; D gene: NA; CDR3 protein: CASSYSFGRNNEQFF
J gene: TRBJ2-1; V gene: TRBV25-1; D gene: NA; CDR3 protein: CASSPLQWVRGEQFF
J gene: TRBJ2-7; V gene: TRBV29-1; D gene: TRBD1; CDR3 protein: CSVAPGTGLTGEQYF
J gene: TRBJ2-1; V gene: TRBV27; D gene: NA; CDR3 protein: CASSRDNLYNEQFF
J gene: TRBJ1-1; V gene: TRBV30; D gene: TRBD1; CDR3 protein: CAWKRGQGTEAFF
J gene: TRBJ1-1; V gene: TRBV30; D gene: NA; CDR3 protein: CAWSTWGGTEAFF
J gene: TRBJ1-2; V gene: TRBV5-6; D gene: TRBD1; CDR3 protein: CASSLGTGGDTF
J gene: TRBJ1-5; V gene: TRBV28; D gene: TRBD1; CDR3 protein: CASRPKYTGGEQPQHF
J gene: TRBJ1-4; V gene: TRBV7-6; D gene: NA; CDR3 protein: CASSLDWGGEKLFF
J gene: TRBJ1-4; V gene: TRBV5-1; D gene: NA; CDR3 protein: CASSLAGQFEKLFF
J gene: TRBJ2-1; V gene: TRBV6-5; D gene: TRBD2; CDR3 protein: CASRGLAGSEQFF
J gene: TRBJ2-2; V gene: TRBV28; D gene: NA; CDR3 protein: CASSPHPWDAGELFF
J gene: TRBJ2-3; V gene: TRBV6-5; D gene: NA; CDR3 protein: CASSYLTGDTQYF
J gene: TRBJ2-7; V gene: TRBV28; D gene: TRBD2; CDR3 protein: CASRREGNPTYEQYF
J gene: TRBJ1-3; V gene: TRBV29-1; D gene: TRBD1; CDR3 protein: CSVPTGKENTIYF
J gene: TRBJ2-7; V gene: TRBV6-5; D gene: NA; CDR3 protein: CASSYQGQSWHEQYF
J gene: TRBJ1-1; V gene: TRBV21-1; D gene: NA; CDR3 protein: CASSKIASEAFF
J gene: TRBJ2-7; V gene: TRBV21-1; D gene: NA; CDR3 protein: CASSKSPVGTMSSYEQYF
J gene: TRBJ2-7; V gene: TRBV30; D gene: TRBD1; CDR3 protein: CAWSATDRGHYEQYF
J gene: TRBJ2-2; V gene: TRBV30; D gene: NA; CDR3 protein: CAWTTGGTGELFF
J gene: TRBJ1-2; V gene: TRBV30; D gene: NA; CDR3 protein: CAAWALAYGYTF
J gene: TRBJ1-2; V gene: TRBV7-3; D gene: NA; CDR3 protein: CASSPAVYGYTF
J gene: TRBJ1-6; V gene: TRBV30; D gene: NA; CDR3 protein: CAWSGQGNSPLHF
J gene: TRBJ2-2; V gene: TRBV6-1; D gene: NA; CDR3 protein: CASNKGTGELFF
J gene: TRBJ2-1; V gene: TRBV19; D gene: NA; CDR3 protein: CASSIGRRYNEQFF
J gene: TRBJ1-1; V gene: TRBV6-1; D gene: NA; CDR3 protein: CASRARGVNTEAFF
J gene: TRBJ1-2; V gene: TRBV9; D gene: NA; CDR3 protein: CASSVSTGGYGYTF
J gene: TRBJ2-7; V gene: TRBV4-1; D gene: TRBD1; CDR3 protein: CASSQESDRGAYEQYF
J gene: TRBJ1-5; V gene: TRBV6-6; D gene: NA; CDR3 protein: CASSYMGGQGRPQHF
J gene: TRBJ1-2; V gene: TRBV28; D gene: NA; CDR3 protein: CASRNTGGWGYTF
J gene: TRBJ2-7; V gene: TRBV30; D gene: NA; CDR3 protein: CAWSEGSDLFF
J gene: TRBJ1-5; V gene: TRBV30; D gene: NA; CDR3 protein: CAWSDSSNQPQHF
J gene: TRBJ2-7; V gene: TRBV6-1; D gene: NA; CDR3 protein: CASSKVWTENERQYF
J gene: TRBJ2-1; V gene: TRBV2; D gene: NA; CDR3 protein: CASRLFGDEQFF
J gene: TRBJ2-7; V gene: TRBV10-3; D gene: TRBD2; CDR3 protein: CAIRTSGTPYEQYF
J gene: TRBJ2-3; V gene: TRBV6-6; D gene: NA; CDR3 protein: CASKGGGTPDTQYF
J gene: TRBJ2-5; V gene: TRBV20-1; D gene: NA; CDR3 protein: CSARAQETQYF
J gene: TRBJ1-6; V gene: TRBV7-2; D gene: NA; CDR3 protein: CASSFRTARSPLHF
J gene: TRBJ2-4; V gene: TRBV30; D gene: NA; CDR3 protein: CAWSVGQGHYF
J gene: TRBJ2-7; V gene: TRBV6-5; D gene: NA; CDR3 protein: CASSYSDFSYEQYF
J gene: TRBJ2-7; V gene: TRBV29-1; D gene: NA; CDR3 protein: CSVEMTYEQYF
J gene: TRBJ2-6; V gene: TRBV11-3; D gene: NA; CDR3 protein: CASSLALTYSGANVLTF
J gene: TRBJ2-7; V gene: TRBV1; D gene: NA; CDR3 protein: CTSSQDARECF